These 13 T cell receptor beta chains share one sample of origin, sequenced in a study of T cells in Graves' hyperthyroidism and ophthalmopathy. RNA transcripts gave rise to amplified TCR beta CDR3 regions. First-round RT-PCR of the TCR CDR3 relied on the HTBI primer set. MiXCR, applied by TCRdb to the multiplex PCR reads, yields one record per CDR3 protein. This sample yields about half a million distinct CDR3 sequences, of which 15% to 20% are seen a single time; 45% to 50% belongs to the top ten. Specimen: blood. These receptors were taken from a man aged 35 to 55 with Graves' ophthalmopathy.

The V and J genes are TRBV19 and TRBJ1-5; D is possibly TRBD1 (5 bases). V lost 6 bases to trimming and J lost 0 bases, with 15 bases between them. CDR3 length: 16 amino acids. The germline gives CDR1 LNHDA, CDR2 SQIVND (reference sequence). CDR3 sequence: CASSGGALYSNQPQHF. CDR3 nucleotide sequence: TGTGCCAGTAGCGGCGGGGCACTTTATAGCAATCAGCCCCAGCATTTT.

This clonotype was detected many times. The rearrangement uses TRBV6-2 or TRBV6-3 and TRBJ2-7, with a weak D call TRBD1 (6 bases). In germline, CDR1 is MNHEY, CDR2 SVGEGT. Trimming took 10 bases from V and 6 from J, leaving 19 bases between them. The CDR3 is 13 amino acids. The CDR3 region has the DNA TGTGCCACCTACAGGGTTGGGTTCTTCGAGCAGTACTTC. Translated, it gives CATYRVGFFEQYF.

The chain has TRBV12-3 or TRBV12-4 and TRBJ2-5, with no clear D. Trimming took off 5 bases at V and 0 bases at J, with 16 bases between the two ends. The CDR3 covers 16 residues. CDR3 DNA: TGTGCCAGCAGTCCCTACGCTAGGCGAAACCAAGAGACCCAGTACTTC. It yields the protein CASSPYARRNQETQYF.

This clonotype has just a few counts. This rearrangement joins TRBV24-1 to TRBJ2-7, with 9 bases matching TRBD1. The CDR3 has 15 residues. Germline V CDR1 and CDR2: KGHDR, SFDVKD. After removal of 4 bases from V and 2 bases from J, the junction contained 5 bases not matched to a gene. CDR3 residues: CATSDSRTGAYEQYF. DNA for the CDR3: TGTGCCACCAGTGACTCCAGGACAGGGGCCTACGAGCAGTACTTC.

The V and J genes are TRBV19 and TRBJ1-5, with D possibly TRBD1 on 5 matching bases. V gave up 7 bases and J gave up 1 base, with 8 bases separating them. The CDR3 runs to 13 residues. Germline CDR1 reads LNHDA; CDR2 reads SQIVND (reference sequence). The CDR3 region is CASTGFSNQPQHF. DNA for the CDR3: TGTGCCAGTACAGGGTTCAGCAATCAGCCCCAGCATTTT.

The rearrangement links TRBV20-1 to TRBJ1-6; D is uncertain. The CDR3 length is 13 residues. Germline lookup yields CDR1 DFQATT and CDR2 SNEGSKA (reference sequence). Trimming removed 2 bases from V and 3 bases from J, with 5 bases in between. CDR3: CSARTGYNSPLHF. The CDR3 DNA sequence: TGCAGTGCTAGAACGGGCTATAATTCACCCCTCCACTTT.

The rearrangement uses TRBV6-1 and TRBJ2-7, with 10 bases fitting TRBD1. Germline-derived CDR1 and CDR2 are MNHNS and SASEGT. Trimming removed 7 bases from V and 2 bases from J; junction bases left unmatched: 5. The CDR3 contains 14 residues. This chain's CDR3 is CASTGTGETYEQYF. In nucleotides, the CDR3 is TGTGCCAGCACCGGGACAGGGGAGACCTACGAGCAGTACTTC.

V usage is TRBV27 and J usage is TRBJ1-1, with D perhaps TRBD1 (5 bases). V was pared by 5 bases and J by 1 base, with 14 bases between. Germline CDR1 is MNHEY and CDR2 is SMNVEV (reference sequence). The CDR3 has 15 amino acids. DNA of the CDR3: TGTGCCAGCAGTACGTGGGCCAGGGAGAACACTGAAGCTTTCTTT. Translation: CASSTWARENTEAFF.

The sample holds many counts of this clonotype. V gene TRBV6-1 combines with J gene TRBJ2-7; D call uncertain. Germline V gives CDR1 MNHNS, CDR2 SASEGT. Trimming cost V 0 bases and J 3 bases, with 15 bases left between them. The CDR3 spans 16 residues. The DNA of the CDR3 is TGTGCCAGCAGTGAAGCGAAGACGGTAGTTTTCTACGAGCAGTACTTC. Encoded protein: CASSEAKTVVFYEQYF.

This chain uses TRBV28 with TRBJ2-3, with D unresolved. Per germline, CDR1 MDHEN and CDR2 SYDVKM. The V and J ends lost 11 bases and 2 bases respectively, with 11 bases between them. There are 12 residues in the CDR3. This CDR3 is CAAQEPTDTQYF. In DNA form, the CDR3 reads TGTGCCGCTCAGGAGCCCACAGATACGCAGTATTTT.

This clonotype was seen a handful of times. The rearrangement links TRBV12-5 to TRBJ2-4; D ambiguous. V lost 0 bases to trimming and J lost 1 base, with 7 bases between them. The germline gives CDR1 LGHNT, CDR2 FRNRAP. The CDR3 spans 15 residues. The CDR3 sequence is CASGLVHGAKNIQYF. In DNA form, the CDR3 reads TGTGCTAGTGGTTTGGTACACGGGGCCAAAAACATTCAGTACTTC.

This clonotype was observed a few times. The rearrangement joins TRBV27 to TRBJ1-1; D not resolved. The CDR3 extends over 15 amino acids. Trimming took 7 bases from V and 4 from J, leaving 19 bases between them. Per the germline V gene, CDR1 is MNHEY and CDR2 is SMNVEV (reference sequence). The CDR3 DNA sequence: TGTGCCAGCATCGTAACGGCTCCAAAGGGCACTGAAGCTTTCTTT. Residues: CASIVTAPKGTEAFF.

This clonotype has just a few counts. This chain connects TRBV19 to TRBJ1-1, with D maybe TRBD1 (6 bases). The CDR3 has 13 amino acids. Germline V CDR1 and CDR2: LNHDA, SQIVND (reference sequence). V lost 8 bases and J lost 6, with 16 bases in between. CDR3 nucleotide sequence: TGTGCCAGTGGAGGGACCAGGGGTTCTGAAGCTTTCTTT. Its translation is CASGGTRGSEAFF.